This T cell receptor beta chain is drawn from a study of cytomegalovirus exposure and HLA in healthy donors. With regard to this clone: Antigen specificity is unknown.

With 60 Vbeta and 13 Jbeta primers, the PCR was carried out. Measured with immunoSEQ multiplex PCR; TCRdb has only the in-frame clones, and not every one. The sample consists of 75,000 to 100,000 clones, less than 85% of them appearing once. Germline CDR1 reads LGHNA; CDR2 reads YNFKEQ. The V segment lost 0 bases and the J segment 5 bases; nucleotides outside the gene matches: 8. The CDR3 runs 17 residues. Notes on the study in general: A later analysis associated some 18,000 TCR beta sequences with HLA alleles at a 0.05 false discovery rate.

The sample consisted of PBMCs. The chain links TRBV4-2 to TRBJ2-5; 11 bases align to TRBD2. The sequence was obtained from a woman aged 60-70 years in good health and CMV-seropositive. The DNA for the CDR3 is TGTGCCAGCAGCCAAGATTTGGTAGCGGGAGGGCGCGAGACCCAGTACTTC. The encoded protein is CASSQDLVAGGRETQYF.